The text below deals with one T cell receptor beta chain. Its specificity is not known. The record originates from a study of cytomegalovirus exposure and HLA in healthy donors. Findings of the study overall: While the bulk of TCR sequences proved rare, some public TCRs turned up in many donors. An analysis done earlier found most TCR beta V segments productive about 90% or about 30% of the time. The only immune exposure information that was available was CMV serostatus.

The PCR used 60 Vbeta and 13 Jbeta primers. Libraries were prepared by immunoSEQ multiplex PCR; TCRdb keeps only in-frame clonotypes and omits some of them. The data contain approximately 150,000 clones, about four fifths of them seen just once; the ten biggest clones take up around 5%. Deletions cut 4 bases from V and 2 bases from J, with 17 bases between. CDR1 is SGHRS and CDR2 is YFSETQ in the germline V gene. The CDR3 is 16 residues long. The rearrangement links TRBV5-1 to TRBJ2-3, with D perhaps matching TRBD2 (5 bases). Sequenced input: PBMCs. The sequence derives from a girl between 5 and 17 years old in good health and CMV-seropositive. The CDR3 sequence is CASSNEGRRNTDTQYF. The CDR3 bases are TGCGCCAGCAGCAACGAGGGAAGACGGAACACAGATACGCAGTATTTT. Combining the CDR3 with reference TRBV5-1 and TRBJ2-3 gives the whole variable domain KAGVTQTPRYLIKTRGQQVTLSCSPISGHRSVSWYQQTPGQGLQFLFEYFSETQRNKGNFPGRFSGRQFSNSRSEMNVSTLELGDSALYLCASSNEGRRNTDTQYFGPGTRLTVL.